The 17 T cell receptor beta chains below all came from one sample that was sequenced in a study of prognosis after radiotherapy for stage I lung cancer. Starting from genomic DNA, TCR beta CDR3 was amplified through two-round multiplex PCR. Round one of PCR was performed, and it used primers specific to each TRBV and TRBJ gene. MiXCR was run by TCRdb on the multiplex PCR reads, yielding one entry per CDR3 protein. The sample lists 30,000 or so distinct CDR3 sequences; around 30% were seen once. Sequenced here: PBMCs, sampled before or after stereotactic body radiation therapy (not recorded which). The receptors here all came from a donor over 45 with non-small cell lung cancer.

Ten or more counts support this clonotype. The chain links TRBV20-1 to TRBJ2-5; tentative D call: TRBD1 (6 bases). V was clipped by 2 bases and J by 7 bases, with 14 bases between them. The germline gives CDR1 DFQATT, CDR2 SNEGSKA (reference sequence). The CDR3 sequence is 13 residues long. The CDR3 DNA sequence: TGCAGTGCTAGATCAGGGGCCGCCCGGACCCAGTACTTC. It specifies CSARSGAARTQYF.

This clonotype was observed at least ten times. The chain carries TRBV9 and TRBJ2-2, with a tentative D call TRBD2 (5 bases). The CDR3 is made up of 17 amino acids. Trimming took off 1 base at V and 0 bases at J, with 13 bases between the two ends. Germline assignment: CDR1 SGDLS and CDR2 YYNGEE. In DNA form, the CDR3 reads TGTGCCAGCAGCGTATATAGCGAGATAGCGAACACCGGGGAGCTGTTTTTT. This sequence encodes CASSVYSEIANTGELFF. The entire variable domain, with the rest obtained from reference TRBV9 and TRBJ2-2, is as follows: DSGVTQTPKHLITATGQRVTLRCSPRSGDLSVYWYQQSLDQGLQFLIQYYNGEERAKGNILERFSAQQFPDLHSELNLSSLELGDSALYFCASSVYSEIANTGELFFGEGSRLTVL.

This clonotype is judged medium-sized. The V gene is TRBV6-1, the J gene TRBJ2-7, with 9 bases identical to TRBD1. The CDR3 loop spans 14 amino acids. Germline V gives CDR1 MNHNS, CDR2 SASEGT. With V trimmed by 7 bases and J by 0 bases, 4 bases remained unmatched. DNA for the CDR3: TGTGCCAGCACTGGGACAGGGAGCTCCTACGAGCAGTACTTC. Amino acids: CASTGTGSSYEQYF.

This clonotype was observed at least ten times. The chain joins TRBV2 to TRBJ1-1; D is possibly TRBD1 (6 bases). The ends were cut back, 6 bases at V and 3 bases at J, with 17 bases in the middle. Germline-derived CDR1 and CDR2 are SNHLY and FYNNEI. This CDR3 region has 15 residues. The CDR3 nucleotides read TGTGCCAGCAGGAGGCTCCGGGACAAAGACACTGAAGCTTTCTTT. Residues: CASRRLRDKDTEAFF.

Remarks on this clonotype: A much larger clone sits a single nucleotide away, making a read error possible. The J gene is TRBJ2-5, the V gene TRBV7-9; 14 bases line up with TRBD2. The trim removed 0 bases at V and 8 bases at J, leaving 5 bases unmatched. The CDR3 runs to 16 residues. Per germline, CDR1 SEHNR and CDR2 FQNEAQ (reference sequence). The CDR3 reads CASSLAGTSGSDTQYF. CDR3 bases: TGTGCCAGCAGCTTAGCGGGGACTAGCGGGAGTGATACCCAGTACTTC.

In DNA form, the CDR3 reads TGTGCCAGCAGCGAGGGCTACCCCGGCGGAAATGAGCAGTTCTTC. Protein product: CASSEGYPGGNEQFF. This sequence joins TRBV11-2 and TRBJ2-1, with D possibly being TRBD2 (5 bases). Trimming pared 5 bases from V and 7 bases from J, leaving 18 bases between. CDR3 length: 15 residues. Germline CDR1 is SGHAT and CDR2 is FQNNGV.

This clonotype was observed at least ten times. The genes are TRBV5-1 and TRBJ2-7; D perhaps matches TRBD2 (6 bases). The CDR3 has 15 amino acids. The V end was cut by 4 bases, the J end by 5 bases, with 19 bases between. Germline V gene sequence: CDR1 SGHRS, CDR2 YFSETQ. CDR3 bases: TGCGCCAGCAGCCCGCGGGACGCAAGGGAGGACGAGCAGTACTTC. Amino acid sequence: CASSPRDAREDEQYF.

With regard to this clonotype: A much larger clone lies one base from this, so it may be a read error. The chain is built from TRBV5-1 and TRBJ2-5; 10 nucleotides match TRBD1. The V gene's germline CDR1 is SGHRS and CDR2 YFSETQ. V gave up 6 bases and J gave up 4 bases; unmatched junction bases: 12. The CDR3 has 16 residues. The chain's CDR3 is CASIPVATGGGETQYF. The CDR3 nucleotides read TGCGCCAGCATCCCTGTGGCGACAGGGGGCGGAGAGACCCAGTACTTC.

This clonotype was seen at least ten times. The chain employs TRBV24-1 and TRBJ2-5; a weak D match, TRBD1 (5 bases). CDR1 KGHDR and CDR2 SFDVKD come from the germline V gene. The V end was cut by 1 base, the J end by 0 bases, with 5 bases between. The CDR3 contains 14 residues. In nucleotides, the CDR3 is TGTGCCACCAGTGATTTCAGGGACCAAGAGACCCAGTACTTC. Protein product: CATSDFRDQETQYF.

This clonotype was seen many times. The CDR3 DNA is TGTGCCAGCTCGGGGCAGGGGGCTAATGAGCAGTTCTTC. It specifies CASSGQGANEQFF. The chain joins TRBV25-1 to TRBJ2-1; 8 positions agree with TRBD1. CDR3 length: 13 amino acids. CDR1 is MGHDK, CDR2 SYGVNS, per germline. After removal of 8 bases from V and 7 bases from J, the junction contained 7 bases not matched to a gene.

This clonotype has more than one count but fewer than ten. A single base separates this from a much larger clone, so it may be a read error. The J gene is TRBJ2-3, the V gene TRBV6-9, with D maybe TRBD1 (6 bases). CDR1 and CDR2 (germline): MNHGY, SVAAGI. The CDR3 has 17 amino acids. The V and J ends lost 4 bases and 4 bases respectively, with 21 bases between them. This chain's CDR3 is CASSSRSQGSKADTQYF. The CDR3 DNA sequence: TGTGCCAGCAGTTCCCGGTCCCAGGGGAGTAAGGCAGATACGCAGTATTTT.

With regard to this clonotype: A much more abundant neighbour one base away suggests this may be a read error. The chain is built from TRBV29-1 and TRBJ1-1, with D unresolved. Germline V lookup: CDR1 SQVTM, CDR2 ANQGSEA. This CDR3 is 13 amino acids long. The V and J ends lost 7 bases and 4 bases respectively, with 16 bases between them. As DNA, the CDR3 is TGCAGCGGGGCAACACGGCTGGGCACTGAAGCTTTCTTT. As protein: CSGATRLGTEAFF.

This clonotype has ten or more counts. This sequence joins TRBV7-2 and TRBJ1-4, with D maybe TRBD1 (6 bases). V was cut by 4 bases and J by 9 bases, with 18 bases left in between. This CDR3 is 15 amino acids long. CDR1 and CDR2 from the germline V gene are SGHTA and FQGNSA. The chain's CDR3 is CASSSQTGLMKKLFF. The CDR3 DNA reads TGTGCCAGCAGCTCCCAGACAGGTCTAATGAAAAAACTGTTTTTT. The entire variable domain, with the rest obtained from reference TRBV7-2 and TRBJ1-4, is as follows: GAGVSQSPSNKVTEKGKDVELRCDPISGHTALYWYRQSLGQGLEFLIYFQGNSAPDKSGLPSDRFSAERTGGSVSTLTIQRTQQEDSAVYLCASSSQTGLMKKLFFGSGTQLSVL.

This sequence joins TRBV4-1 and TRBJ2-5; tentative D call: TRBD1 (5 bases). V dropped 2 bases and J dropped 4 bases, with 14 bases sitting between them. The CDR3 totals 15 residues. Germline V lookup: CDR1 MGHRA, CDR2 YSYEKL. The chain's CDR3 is CASSQNPGKSETQYF. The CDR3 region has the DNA TGCGCCAGCAGCCAAAATCCAGGGAAATCAGAGACCCAGTACTTC.

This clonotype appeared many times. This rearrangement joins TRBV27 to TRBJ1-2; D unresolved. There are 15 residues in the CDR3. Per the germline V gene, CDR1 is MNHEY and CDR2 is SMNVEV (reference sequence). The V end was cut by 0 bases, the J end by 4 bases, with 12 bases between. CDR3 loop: CASSLSQAPVYGYTF. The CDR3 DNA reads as TGTGCCAGCAGTTTATCCCAGGCCCCCGTCTATGGCTACACCTTC.

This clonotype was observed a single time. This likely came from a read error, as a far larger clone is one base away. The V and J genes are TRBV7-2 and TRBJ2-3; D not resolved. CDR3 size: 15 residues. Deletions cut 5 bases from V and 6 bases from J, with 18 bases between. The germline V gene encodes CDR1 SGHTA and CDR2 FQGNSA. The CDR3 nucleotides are TGTGCCAGCAGCCAACCTTCGATTGGGCGGGATACGCAGTATTTT. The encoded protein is CASSQPSIGRDTQYF.

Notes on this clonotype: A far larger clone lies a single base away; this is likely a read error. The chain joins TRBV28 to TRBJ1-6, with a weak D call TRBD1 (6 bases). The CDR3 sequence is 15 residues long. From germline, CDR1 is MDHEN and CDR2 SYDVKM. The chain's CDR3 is CASSLGGGPVSPIHF. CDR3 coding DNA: TGTGCCAGCAGTTTAGGTGGGGGGCCGGTTTCACCCATCCACTTT.